The clone carrying this T cell receptor beta chain showed up just once. Its target is unknown. These data belong to a study of cytomegalovirus exposure and HLA in healthy donors. General study points: Reported results showed that the classifier diagnosed cytomegalovirus status with high specificity and sensitivity.

TCRdb's copy holds only in-frame clones and misses some; the assay was immunoSEQ multiplex PCR. The repertoire includes approximately 88,000 clones, less than 90% of them detected once, and 12% sits in the top ten. This CDR3 comprises 14 residues. Germline V gives CDR1 SGHNT, CDR2 YYREEE (reference sequence). Trimming stripped 0 bases from V and 4 bases from J, with 5 bases between. This receptor was taken from a woman in her late teens or twenties in good health and CMV-seropositive. The rearrangement uses TRBV5-4 and TRBJ1-6; weak D call: TRBD1 (5 bases). The sample was PBMCs. The CDR3 loop reads CASSLGQYNSPLHF. CDR3 DNA sequence: TGTGCCAGCAGCTTGGGACAGTATAATTCACCCCTCCACTTT. Filled out from reference TRBV5-4 and TRBJ1-6, the complete variable domain reads ETGVTQSPTHLIKTRGQQVTLRCSSQSGHNTVSWYQQALGQGPQFIFQYYREEENGRGNFPPRFSGLQFPNYSSELNVNALELDDSALYLCASSLGQYNSPLHFGNGTRLTVT.